The clone carrying this T cell receptor (beta chain) was detected only a few times. Its antigen remains unidentified. TCRdb ran MiXCR on the RT-PCR reads and lists one entry per CDR3 protein. The repertoire holds 500,000 to 600,000 distinct CDR3 sequences, with over 10% as singletons. This sample is part of a study of response to subunit inactivated influenza vaccine. Study results and caveats: Authors proposed each seasonal influenza vaccination draws in few new T cells.

Source: PBMCs from blood, taken 40 to 50 days after vaccination. This receptor was obtained from a man aged 45-60 years who received an inactivated influenza vaccine.

The CDR3 nucleotides are TGTGCCAGCAGCTTAGGTGGGGGGTCGAGCACAGATACGCAGTATTTT. Its protein is CASSLGGGSSTDTQYF. J is TRBJ2-3 and V is TRBV11-2; tentatively, D is TRBD2 (6 bases). This CDR3 is built from 16 residues. Between the trimmed V and J ends, which lost 1 base and 0 bases, there was a span of 11 bases. Germline V CDR1 and CDR2: SGHAT, FQNNGV.